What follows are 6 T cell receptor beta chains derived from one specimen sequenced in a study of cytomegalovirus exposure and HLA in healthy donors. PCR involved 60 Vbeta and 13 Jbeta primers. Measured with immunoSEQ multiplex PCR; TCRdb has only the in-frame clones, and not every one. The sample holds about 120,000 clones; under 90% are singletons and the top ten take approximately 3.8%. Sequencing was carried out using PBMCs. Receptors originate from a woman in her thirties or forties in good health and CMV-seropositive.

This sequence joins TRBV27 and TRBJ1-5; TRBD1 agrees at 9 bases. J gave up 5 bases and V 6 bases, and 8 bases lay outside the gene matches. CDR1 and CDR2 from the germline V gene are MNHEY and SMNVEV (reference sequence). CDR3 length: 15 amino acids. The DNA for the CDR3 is TGTGCCAGCAGGGCCTCAACAGGGGGCGATCAGCCCCAGCATTTT. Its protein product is CASRASTGGDQPQHF.

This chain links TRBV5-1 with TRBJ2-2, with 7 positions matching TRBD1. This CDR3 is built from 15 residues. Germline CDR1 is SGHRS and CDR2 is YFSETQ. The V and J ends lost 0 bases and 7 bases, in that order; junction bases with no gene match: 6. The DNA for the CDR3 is TGCGCCAGCAGCTTGGTGACAGGGTTTAACGGGGAGCTGTTTTTT. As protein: CASSLVTGFNGELFF.

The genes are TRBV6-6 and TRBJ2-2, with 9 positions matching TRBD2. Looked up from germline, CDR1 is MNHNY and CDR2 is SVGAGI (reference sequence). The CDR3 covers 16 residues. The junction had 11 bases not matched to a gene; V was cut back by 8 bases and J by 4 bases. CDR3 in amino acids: CASGPSGLAGTGELFF. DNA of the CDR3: TGTGCCAGCGGGCCTTCGGGACTAGCTGGCACCGGGGAGCTGTTTTTT.

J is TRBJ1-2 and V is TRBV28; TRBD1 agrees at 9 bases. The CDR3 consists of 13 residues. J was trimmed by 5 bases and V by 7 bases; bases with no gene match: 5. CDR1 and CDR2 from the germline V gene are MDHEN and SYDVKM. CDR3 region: CASTPGTGYGYTF. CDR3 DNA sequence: TGTGCCAGCACTCCCGGGACAGGGTATGGCTACACCTTC.

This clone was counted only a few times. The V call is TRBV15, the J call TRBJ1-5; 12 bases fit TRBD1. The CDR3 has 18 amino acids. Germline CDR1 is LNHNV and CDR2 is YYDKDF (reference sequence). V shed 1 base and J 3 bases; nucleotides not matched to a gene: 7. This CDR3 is CATSRVPGQGANNQPQHF. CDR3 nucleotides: TGTGCCACCAGCAGAGTTCCGGGACAGGGGGCAAACAATCAGCCCCAGCATTTT.

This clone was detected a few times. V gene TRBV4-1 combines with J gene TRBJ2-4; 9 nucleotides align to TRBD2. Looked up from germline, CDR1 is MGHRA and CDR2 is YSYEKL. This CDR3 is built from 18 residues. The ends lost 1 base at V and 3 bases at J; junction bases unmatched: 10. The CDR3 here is CASSQGIAGVIHKNIQYF. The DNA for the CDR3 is TGCGCCAGCAGCCAAGGGATAGCGGGAGTGATACACAAAAACATTCAGTACTTC.